This TCR beta chain was retrieved from a study of blood T cell repertoires in COVID-19. Produced via immunoSEQ multiplex PCR; TCRdb's table is partial and in-frame only. The table shows approximately 200,000 clones, with about 85% occurring only once. This sequence was found in a man aged 45-60 years who had recovered from COVID-19. Sample: peripheral blood.

CDR3 in DNA: TGTGCCAGCAGTGAACCCAAGCCCCAGCATTTT. Translation gives CASSEPKPQHF. This chain links TRBV6-1 with TRBJ1-5; D remains ambiguous. Germline CDR1 MNHNS, CDR2 SASEGT. Trimming stripped 2 bases from V and 8 bases from J, with 4 bases between. The length of the CDR3 is 11 residues.